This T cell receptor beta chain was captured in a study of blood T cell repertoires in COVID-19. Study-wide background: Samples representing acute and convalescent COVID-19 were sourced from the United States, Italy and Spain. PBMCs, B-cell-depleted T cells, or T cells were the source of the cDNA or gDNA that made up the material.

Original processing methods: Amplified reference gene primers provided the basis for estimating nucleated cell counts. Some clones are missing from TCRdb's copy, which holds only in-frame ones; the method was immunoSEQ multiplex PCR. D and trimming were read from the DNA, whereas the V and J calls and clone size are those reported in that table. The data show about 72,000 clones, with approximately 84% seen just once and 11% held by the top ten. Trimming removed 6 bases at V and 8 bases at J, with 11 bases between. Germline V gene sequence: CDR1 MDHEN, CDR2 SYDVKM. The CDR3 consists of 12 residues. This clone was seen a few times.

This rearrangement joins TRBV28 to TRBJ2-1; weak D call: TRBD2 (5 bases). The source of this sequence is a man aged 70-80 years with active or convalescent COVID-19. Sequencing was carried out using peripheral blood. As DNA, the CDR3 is TGTGCCAGCAGCCAGACGAGGGATGAGCAGTTCTTC. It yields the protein CASSQTRDEQFF.